This entry lists 10 T cell receptor beta chains sequenced from one sample in a study of blood T cell repertoires in COVID-19. The repertoire was sequenced with immunoSEQ multiplex PCR; TCRdb's copy has only in-frame clones and lacks some. The top ten clones hold 12% of a sample with roughly 40,000 clones, about 85% of them seen once. Sample: peripheral blood. These receptors were obtained from a human donor in a cohort sampled during active COVID-19.

The chain uses TRBV18 and TRBJ2-5, with a weak D call TRBD1 (6 bases). This CDR3 has 14 amino acids. V lost 3 bases and J lost 5, with 13 bases in between. From germline, CDR1 is KGHSH and CDR2 LQKENI. The CDR3 DNA follows: TGTGCCAGCTCACCCGGGACACCCAGGGAGACCCAGTACTTC. Translating it yields CASSPGTPRETQYF.

The chain links TRBV7-8 to TRBJ2-7; D perhaps matches TRBD1 (5 bases). Germline assignment: CDR1 SGHVS and CDR2 FQNEAQ. The CDR3 totals 13 residues. V was clipped by 3 bases and J by 1 base, with 7 bases between them. The CDR3 coding sequence is TGTGCCAGCAGCTTCAGGGAATCCTACGAGCAGTACTTC. As protein: CASSFRESYEQYF.

The V gene is TRBV24-1, the J gene TRBJ1-5; D is possibly TRBD1 (5 bases). Trimming removed 7 bases from V and 7 bases from J, with 22 bases in between. Germline CDR1 and CDR2: KGHDR and SFDVKD. The CDR3 consists of 16 residues. DNA of the CDR3: TGTGCCACCAGGAGTAAACTCAGGGCGGCGAGACAGCCCCAGCATTTT. It is translated as CATRSKLRAARQPQHF.

This chain links TRBV11-2 with TRBJ2-2, with no clear D. The CDR3 extends over 12 amino acids. V was shortened by 3 bases and J by 8 bases, with 7 bases between the two germline ends. Germline V gene data show CDR1 as SGHAT and CDR2 as FQNNGV. The CDR3 DNA sequence: TGTGCCAGCAGCTTGGAGCTGGGGGAGCTGTTTTTT. This gives the protein CASSLELGELFF.

The V call is TRBV5-5, the J call TRBJ1-4; D is possibly TRBD1 (6 bases). Per germline, CDR1 SGHKS and CDR2 YYEKEE (reference sequence). CDR3 length: 19 residues. Trimming left V 3 bases short and J 0 bases short, with 21 bases between. The CDR3 spells CASSSRDDRTHSTNEKLFF. The CDR3 DNA sequence: TGTGCCAGCAGCTCCAGGGACGACAGGACCCACTCAACTAATGAAAAACTGTTTTTT.

The chain joins TRBV21-1 to TRBJ2-7; the table's D gene call, TRBD1, was not cross checked with the DNA. TRBV21-1 is classified as a pseudogene. CDR3 length equals 17 residues. As DNA, the CDR3 is TGTGCCAGCAGGCACCAGATCGGACAGCAAATCTCCTACGAGCAGTACTTC. It is translated as CASRHQIGQQISYEQYF.

This rearrangement joins TRBV4-1 to TRBJ1-4, with TRBD1 identical over 9 bases. Looked up from germline, CDR1 is MGHRA and CDR2 is YSYEKL. This CDR3 has 14 amino acids. Germline trimming cut 6 bases from V and 3 bases from J; bases unmatched to any gene: 2. The CDR3 DNA follows: TGCGCCAGCAGTCGGACAGGGGCTAATGAAAAACTGTTTTTT. Translation gives CASSRTGANEKLFF.

This chain connects TRBV5-1 to TRBJ2-4; TRBD1 is a possible D gene (6 bases). The CDR3 has 20 residues. CDR1 and CDR2 from the germline V gene are SGHRS and YFSETQ. V shed 4 bases and J shed 0 bases, with 26 bases lying between them. The CDR3 loop is CASSPTPTGYSSLAKNIQYF. The CDR3 DNA is TGCGCCAGCAGCCCTACTCCTACAGGGTACTCCTCCTTAGCCAAAAACATTCAGTACTTC. The whole variable domain, filled in from reference TRBV5-1 and TRBJ2-4, reads KAGVTQTPRYLIKTRGQQVTLSCSPISGHRSVSWYQQTPGQGLQFLFEYFSETQRNKGNFPGRFSGRQFSNSRSEMNVSTLELGDSALYLCASSPTPTGYSSLAKNIQYFGAGTRLSVL.

This chain joins TRBV11-2 and TRBJ2-7, with D perhaps matching TRBD2 (5 bases). V lost 0 bases and J lost 6, with 12 bases in between. The CDR3 length is 14 residues. Per germline, CDR1 SGHAT and CDR2 FQNNGV. The CDR3 DNA reads TGTGCCAGCAGCTTAGAGGCCGGGATCGGCGAGCAGTACTTC. Its translation: CASSLEAGIGEQYF.

This sequence joins TRBV6-4 and TRBJ1-1, with 9 nucleotides matching TRBD1. CDR1 is MRHNA and CDR2 is SNTAGT in the germline V gene. V lost 5 bases, J lost 8 bases, and 6 bases stayed unmatched. This CDR3 region has 13 residues. The CDR3 region has the DNA TGTGCCAGCAGTATTACCGGGACAGGGGAAGCTTTCTTT. It is translated as CASSITGTGEAFF.